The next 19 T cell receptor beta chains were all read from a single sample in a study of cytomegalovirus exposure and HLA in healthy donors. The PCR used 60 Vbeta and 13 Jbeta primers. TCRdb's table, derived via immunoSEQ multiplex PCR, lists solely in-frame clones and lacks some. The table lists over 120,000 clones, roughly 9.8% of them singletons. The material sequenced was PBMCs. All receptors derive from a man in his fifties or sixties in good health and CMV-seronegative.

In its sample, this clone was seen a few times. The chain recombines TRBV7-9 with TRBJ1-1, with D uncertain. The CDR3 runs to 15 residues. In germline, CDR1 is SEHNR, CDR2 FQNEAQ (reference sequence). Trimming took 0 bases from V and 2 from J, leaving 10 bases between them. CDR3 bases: TGTGCCAGCAGCTTAGCGGTAGATGGTAACACTGAAGCTTTCTTT. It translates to CASSLAVDGNTEAFF.

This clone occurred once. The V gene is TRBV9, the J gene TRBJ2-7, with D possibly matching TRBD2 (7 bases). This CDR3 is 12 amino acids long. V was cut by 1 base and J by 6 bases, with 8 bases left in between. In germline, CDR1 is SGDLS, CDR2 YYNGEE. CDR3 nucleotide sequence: TGTGCCAGCAGCGTAAGGGGGGGCGAGCAGTACTTC. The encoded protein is CASSVRGGEQYF.

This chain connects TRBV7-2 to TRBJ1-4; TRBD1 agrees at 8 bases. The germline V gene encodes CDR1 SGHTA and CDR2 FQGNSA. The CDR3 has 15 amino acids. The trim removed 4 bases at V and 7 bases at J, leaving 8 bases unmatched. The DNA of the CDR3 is TGTGCCAGCAGCTCACCAGGGGGCAGGGGTGAAAAACTGTTTTTT. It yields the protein CASSSPGGRGEKLFF.

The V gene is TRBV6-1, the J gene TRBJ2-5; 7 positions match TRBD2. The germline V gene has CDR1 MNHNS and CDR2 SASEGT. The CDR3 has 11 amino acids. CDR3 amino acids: CALADYETQYF. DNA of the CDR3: TGTGCGCTAGCGGATTATGAGACCCAGTACTTC.

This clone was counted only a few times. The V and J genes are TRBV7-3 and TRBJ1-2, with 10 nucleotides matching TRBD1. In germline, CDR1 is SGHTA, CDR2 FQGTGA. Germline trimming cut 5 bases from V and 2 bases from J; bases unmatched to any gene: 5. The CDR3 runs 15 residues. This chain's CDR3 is CASSPRGQGNYGYTF. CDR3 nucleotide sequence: TGTGCCAGCAGCCCTCGGGGACAGGGGAACTATGGCTACACCTTC.

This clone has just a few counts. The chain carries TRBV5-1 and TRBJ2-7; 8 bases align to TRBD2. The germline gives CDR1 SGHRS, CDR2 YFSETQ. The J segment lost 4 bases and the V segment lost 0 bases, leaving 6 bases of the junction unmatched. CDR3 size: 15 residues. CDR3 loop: CASSLVSGSQYEQYF. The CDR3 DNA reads TGCGCCAGCAGCTTGGTGAGCGGGAGTCAGTACGAGCAGTACTTC.

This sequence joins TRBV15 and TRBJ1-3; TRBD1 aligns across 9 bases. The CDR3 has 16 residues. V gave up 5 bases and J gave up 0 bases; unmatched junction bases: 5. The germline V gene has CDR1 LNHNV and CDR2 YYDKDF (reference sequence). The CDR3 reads CATSGDRVNSGNTIYF. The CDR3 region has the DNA TGTGCCACCAGCGGGGACAGGGTCAACTCTGGAAACACCATATATTTT. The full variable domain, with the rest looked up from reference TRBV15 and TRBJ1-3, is DAMVIQNPRYQVTQFGKPVTLSCSQTLNHNVMYWYQQKSSQAPKLLFHYYDKDFNNEADTPDNFQSRRPNTSFCFLDIRSPGLGDTAMYLCATSGDRVNSGNTIYFGEGSWLTVV.

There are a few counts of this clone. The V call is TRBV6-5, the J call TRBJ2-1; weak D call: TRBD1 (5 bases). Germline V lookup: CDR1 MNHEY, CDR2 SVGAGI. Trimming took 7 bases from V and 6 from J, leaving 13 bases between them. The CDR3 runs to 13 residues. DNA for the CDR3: TGTGCCAGCACCTCAGGGCCGGTCAATGAGCAGTTCTTC. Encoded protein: CASTSGPVNEQFF.

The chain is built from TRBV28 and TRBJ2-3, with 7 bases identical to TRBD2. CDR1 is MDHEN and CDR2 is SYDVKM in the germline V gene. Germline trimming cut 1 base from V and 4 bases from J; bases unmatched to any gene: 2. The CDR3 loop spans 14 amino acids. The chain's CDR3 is CASSLSGLPDTQYF. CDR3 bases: TGTGCCAGCAGTTTATCGGGACTACCAGATACGCAGTATTTT.

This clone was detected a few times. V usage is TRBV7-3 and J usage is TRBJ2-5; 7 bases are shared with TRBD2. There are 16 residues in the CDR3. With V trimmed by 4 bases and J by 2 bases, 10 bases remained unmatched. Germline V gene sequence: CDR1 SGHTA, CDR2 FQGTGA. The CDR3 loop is CASSSGAGSWQETQYF. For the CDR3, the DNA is TGTGCCAGCAGCTCCGGAGCGGGATCGTGGCAAGAGACCCAGTACTTC. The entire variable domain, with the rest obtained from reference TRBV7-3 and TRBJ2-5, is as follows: GAGVSQTPSNKVTEKGKYVELRCDPISGHTALYWYRQSLGQGPEFLIYFQGTGAADDSGLPNDRFFAVRPEGSVSTLKIQRTERGDSAVYLCASSSGAGSWQETQYFGPGTRLLVL.

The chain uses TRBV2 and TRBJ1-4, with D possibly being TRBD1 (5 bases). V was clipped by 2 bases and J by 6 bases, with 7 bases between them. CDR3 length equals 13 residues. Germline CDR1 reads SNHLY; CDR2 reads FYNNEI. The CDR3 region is CASSEIGDEKLFF. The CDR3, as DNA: TGTGCCAGCAGTGAAATAGGGGATGAAAAACTGTTTTTT.

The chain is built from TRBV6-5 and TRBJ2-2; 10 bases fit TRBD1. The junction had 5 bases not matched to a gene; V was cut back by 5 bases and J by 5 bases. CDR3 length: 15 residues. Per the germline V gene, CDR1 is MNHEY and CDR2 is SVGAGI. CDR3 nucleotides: TGTGCCAGCAGTACCGGGACAGGGGATACCGGGGAGCTGTTTTTT. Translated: CASSTGTGDTGELFF.

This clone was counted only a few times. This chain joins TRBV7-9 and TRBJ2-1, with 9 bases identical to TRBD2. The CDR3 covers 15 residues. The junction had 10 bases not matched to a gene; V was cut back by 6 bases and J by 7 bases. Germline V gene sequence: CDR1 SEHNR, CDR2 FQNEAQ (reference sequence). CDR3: CASSFGGGAGNEQFF. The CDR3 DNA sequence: TGTGCCAGCAGTTTTGGCGGGGGGGCCGGTAATGAGCAGTTCTTC.

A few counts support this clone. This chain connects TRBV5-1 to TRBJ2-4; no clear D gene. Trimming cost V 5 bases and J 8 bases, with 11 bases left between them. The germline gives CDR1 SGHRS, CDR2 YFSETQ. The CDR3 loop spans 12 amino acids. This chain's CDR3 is CASRGIGDIQYF. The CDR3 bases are TGCGCCAGCAGAGGAATTGGAGACATTCAGTACTTC.

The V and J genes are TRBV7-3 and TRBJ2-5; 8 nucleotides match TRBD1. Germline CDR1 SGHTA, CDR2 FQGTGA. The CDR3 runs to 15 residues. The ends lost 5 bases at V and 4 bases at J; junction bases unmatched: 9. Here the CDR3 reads CASSPGTGIRETQYF. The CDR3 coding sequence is TGTGCCAGCAGCCCCGGGACAGGAATAAGAGAGACCCAGTACTTC. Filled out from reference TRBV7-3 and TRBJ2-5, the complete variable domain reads GAGVSQTPSNKVTEKGKYVELRCDPISGHTALYWYRQSLGQGPEFLIYFQGTGAADDSGLPNDRFFAVRPEGSVSTLKIQRTERGDSAVYLCASSPGTGIRETQYFGPGTRLLVL.

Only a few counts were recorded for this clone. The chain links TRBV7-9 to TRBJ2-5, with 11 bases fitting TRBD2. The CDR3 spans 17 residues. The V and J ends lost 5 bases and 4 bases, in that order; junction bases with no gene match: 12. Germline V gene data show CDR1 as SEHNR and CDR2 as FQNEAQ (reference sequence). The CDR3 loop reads CASSPTKRLAGIETQYF. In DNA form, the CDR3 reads TGTGCCAGCAGCCCGACCAAGAGACTAGCGGGGATAGAGACCCAGTACTTC.

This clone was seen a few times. The CDR3 here is CASSPWTSGSSYEQYF. The DNA of the CDR3 is TGTGCCAGTAGTCCGTGGACTAGCGGGAGTTCCTACGAGCAGTACTTC. The chain combines TRBV19 with TRBJ2-7, with 13 positions matching TRBD2. V lost 5 bases to trimming and J lost 1 base; unmatched junction nucleotides: 5. The CDR3 totals 16 residues. Germline-derived CDR1 and CDR2 are LNHDA and SQIVND (reference sequence).

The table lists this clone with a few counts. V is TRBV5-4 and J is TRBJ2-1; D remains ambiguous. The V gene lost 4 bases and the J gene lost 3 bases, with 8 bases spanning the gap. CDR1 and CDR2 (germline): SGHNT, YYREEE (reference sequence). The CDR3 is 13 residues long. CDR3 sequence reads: CASSLDNYNEQFF. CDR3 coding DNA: TGTGCCAGCAGCCTGGATAACTACAATGAGCAGTTCTTC.

CDR3 coding DNA: TGTGCCAGCAGGGAACCGGGACAGGGAGACACTGAAGCTTTCTTT. Translated: CASREPGQGDTEAFF. The chain combines TRBV6-1 with TRBJ1-1; TRBD1 agrees at 9 bases. This CDR3 is 15 amino acids long. Germline V CDR1 and CDR2: MNHNS, SASEGT. The ends lost 6 bases at V and 3 bases at J; junction bases unmatched: 8.